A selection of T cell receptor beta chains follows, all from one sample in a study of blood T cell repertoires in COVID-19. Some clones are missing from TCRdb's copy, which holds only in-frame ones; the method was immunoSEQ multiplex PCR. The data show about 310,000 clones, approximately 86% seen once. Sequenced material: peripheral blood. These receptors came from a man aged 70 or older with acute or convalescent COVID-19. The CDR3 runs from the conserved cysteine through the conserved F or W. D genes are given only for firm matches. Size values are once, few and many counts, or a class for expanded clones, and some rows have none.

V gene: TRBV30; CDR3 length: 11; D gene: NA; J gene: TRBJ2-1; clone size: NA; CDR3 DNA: TGTGCCTGGAGCTGGAGAGCTGAGCAGTTCTTC; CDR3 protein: CAWSWRAEQFF
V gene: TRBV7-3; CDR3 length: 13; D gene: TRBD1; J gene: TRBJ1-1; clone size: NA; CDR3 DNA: TGTGCCAGCAGCCCTACCGGGACAGGGCAAGCTTTCTTT; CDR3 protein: CASSPTGTGQAFF
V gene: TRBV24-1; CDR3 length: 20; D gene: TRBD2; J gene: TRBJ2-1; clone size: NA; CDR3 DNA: TGTGCCACCAGTGATGCCCCAGGGGGACTAGCGGGGGGAGCAATCTATGAGCAGTTCTTC; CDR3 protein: CATSDAPGGLAGGAIYEQFF
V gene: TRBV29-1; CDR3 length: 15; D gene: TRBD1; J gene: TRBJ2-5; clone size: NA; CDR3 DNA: TGCAGCGTTGAACTCGCCAGGGGGCTGCGGGAGACCCAGTACTTC; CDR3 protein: CSVELARGLRETQYF
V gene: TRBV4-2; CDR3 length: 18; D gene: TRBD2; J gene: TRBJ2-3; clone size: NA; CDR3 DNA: TGTGCCAGCAGCCCTCGCGGACTAGCGGGACTTCGCACAGATACGCAGTATTTT; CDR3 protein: CASSPRGLAGLRTDTQYF
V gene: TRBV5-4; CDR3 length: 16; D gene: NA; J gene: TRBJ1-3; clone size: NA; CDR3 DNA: TGTGCCAGCAGCCCAACCACGGGGGGAAGTGGAAACACCATATATTTT; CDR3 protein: CASSPTTGGSGNTIYF
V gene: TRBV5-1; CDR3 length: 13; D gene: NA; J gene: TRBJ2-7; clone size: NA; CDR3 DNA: TGCGCCAGCAGCTCGGGAAATACAGGGAACGAATACTTC; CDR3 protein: CASSSGNTGNEYF
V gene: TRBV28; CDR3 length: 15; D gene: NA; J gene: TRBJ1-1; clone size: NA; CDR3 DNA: TGTGCCAGCAGTTGGTCAAGTCGGGGAGTCACTGAAGCTTTCTTT; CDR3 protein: CASSWSSRGVTEAFF
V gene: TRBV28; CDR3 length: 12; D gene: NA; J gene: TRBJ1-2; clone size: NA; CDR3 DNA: TGTGCCAGCAGGACAGATTACTATGGCTACACCTTC; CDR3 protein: CASRTDYYGYTF
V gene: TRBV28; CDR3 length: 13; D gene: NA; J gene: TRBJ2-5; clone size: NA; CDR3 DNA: TGTGCCAGCAGTTTAGAGGGCAAGGGGACCCAGTACTTC; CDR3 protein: CASSLEGKGTQYF
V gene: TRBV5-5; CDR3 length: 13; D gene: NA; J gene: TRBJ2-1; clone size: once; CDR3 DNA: TGTGCCAGCAGCTTGGCAGCGTTCCATGAGCAGTTCTTC; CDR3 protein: CASSLAAFHEQFF
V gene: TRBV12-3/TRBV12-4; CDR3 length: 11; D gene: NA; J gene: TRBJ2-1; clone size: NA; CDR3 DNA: TGTGCCAGCAGTTTTTATCAGGAGCAGTTCTTC; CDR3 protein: CASSFYQEQFF
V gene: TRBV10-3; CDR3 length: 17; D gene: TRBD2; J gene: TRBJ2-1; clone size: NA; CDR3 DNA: TGTGCCATCAGTGAGGGAAGGACTAGCGGACGCTACAATGAGCAGTTCTTC; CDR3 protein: CAISEGRTSGRYNEQFF
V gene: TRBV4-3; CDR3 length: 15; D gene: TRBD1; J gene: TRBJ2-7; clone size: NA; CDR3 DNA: TGCGCCAGCAGCCAAGATCACAGGGGCTATGACGAGCAGTACTTC; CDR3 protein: CASSQDHRGYDEQYF
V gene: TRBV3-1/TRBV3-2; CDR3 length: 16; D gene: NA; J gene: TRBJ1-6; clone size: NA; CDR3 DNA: TGTGCCAGCAGCCGAGACACTCTCTCCTATAATTCACCCCTCCACTTT; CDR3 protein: CASSRDTLSYNSPLHF
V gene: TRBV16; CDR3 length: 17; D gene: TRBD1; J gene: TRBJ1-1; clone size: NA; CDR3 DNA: TGTGCCAGCAGCCGCCTTACTCCGGGACAGGGGAACACTGAAGCTTTCTTT; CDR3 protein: CASSRLTPGQGNTEAFF
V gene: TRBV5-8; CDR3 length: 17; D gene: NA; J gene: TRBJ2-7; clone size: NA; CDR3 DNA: TGTGCCAGCAGCCCGCCATTGAAGTTAGGGGTTACGTACGAGCAGTACTTC; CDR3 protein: CASSPPLKLGVTYEQYF
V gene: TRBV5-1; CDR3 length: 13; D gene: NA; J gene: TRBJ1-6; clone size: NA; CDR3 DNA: TGCGCCAGCAGCTTGGGGGGGGACTCACCCCTCCACTTT; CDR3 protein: CASSLGGDSPLHF
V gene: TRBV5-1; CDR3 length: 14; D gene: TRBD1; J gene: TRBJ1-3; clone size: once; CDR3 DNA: TGCGCCAGCAGCGCTGGGACAGTTGGAAACACCATATATTTT; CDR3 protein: CASSAGTVGNTIYF
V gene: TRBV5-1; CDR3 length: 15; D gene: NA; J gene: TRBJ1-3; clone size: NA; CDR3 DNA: TGCGCCAGCAGCTTGGCCGTGGGGCACGGAAACACCATATATTTT; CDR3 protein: CASSLAVGHGNTIYF
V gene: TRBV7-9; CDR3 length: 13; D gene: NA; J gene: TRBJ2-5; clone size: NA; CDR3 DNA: TGTGCCAGCAGCTCAGGGATTCTGGAGACCCAGTACTTC; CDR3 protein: CASSSGILETQYF
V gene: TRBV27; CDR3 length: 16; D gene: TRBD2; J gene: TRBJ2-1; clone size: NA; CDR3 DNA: TGTGCCAGCAGACCCAATCTAATAGCGGGAGACAATGAGCAGTTCTTC; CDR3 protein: CASRPNLIAGDNEQFF
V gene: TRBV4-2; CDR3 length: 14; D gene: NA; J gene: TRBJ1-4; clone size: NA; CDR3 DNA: TGTGCCAGCAGCCAAGAACGGGGGAATGAAAAACTGTTTTTT; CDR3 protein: CASSQERGNEKLFF
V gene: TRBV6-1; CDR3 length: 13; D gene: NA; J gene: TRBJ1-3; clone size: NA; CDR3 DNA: TGTGCCAGCAGTGAGAGGACTGGAAACACCATATATTTT; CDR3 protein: CASSERTGNTIYF
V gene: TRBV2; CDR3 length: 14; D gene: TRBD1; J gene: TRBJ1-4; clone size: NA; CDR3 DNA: TGTGCCAGCAGTCCGAACAGGGGGGATGAAAAACTGTTTTTT; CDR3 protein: CASSPNRGDEKLFF
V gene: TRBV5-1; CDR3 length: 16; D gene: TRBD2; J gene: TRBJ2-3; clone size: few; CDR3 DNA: TGCGCCAGCAGCTTGGGACCTAGCGGGGGACAAAATACGCAGTATTTT; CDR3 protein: CASSLGPSGGQNTQYF
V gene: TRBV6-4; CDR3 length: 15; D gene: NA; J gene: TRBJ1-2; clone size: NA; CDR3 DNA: TGTGCCAGCAGTCCGGGGGGATCAATGTTCTATGGCTACACCTTC; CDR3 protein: CASSPGGSMFYGYTF
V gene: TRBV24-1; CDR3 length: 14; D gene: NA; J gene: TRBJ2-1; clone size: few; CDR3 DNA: TGTGCCACCAGTCAGTCAGGGAACTACAATGAGCAGTTCTTC; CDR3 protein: CATSQSGNYNEQFF
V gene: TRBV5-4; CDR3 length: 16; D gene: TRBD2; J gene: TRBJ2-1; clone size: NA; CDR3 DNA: TGTGCCAGCAGCCCCTGGACTAGCGGGGGTAAAGATGAGCAGTTCTTC; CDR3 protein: CASSPWTSGGKDEQFF
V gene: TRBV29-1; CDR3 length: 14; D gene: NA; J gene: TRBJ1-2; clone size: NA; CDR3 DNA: TGCAGCGTTGATACACGGGACAAACTATATGGCTACACCTTC; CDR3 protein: CSVDTRDKLYGYTF
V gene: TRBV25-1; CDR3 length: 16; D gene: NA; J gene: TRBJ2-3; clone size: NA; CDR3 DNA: TGTGCCAGCAGTGAAAGAGTATCCCGGGGCACAGATACGCAGTATTTT; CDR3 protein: CASSERVSRGTDTQYF
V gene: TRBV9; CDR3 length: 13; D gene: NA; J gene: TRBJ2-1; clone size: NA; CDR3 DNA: TGTGCCAGCAGCGACCAGGGCGGGAAAGGGCAGTTCTTC; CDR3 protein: CASSDQGGKGQFF
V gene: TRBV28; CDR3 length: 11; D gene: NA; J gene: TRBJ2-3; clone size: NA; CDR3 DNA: TGTGCCAGCAGTCGTTTGGATACGCAGTATTTT; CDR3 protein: CASSRLDTQYF
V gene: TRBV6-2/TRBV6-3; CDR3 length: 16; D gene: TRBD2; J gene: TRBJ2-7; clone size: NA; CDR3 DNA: TGTGCCAGCAGTTACTCGCCTAGCGGGTTAGCTCACGAGCAGTACTTC; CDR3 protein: CASSYSPSGLAHEQYF
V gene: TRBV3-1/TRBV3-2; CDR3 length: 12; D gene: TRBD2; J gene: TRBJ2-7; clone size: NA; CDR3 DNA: TGTGCCAGCAGTTGGACTAGCGACGAGCAGTACTTC; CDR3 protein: CASSWTSDEQYF
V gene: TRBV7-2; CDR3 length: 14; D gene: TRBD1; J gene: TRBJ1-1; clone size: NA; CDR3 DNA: TGTGCCAGCAGCTTAAGACAGGGGCCCACTGAAGCTTTCTTT; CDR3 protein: CASSLRQGPTEAFF
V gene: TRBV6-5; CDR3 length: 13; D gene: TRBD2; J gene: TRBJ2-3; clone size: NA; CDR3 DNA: TGTGCCACTAGCGGGGAGGGCACAGATACGCAGTATTTT; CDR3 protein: CATSGEGTDTQYF
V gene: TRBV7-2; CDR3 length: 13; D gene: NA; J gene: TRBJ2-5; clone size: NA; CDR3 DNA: TGTGCCAGCAGCTTAGGACAGCAAGAGACCCAGTACTTC; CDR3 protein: CASSLGQQETQYF
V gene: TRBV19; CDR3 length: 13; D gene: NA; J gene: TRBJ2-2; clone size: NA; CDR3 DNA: TGTGCCAGTAGCCGGGGTTGGACCGGGGAGCTGTTTTTT; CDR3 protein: CASSRGWTGELFF
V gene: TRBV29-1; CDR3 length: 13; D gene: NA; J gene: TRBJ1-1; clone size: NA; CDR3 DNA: TGCAGCGTTGTATCGGGAAGGAACACTGAAGCTTTCTTT; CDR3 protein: CSVVSGRNTEAFF